This T cell receptor beta chain came from a study of OX40 agonist ivuxolimab in advanced cancers. Study details: Of mixed ages from about 20 to 80 and averaging about 56 years, the group was 65% to 85% male. Prior therapy, whether anti-PD-1, anti-PD-L1 or anti-CTLA-4, was allowed, and roughly 44% had some.

As regards this clone: As yet, its antigen is unknown.

Assay used: immunoSEQ multiplex PCR; TCRdb lists only in-frame clones, some missing. The profile shows 55,000 to 65,000 clones, more than 80% of them singletons. Regarding the study as a whole: No determination was made of the antigen specificity of the expanded peripheral T cells.

V lost 5 bases to trimming and J lost 4 bases; unmatched junction nucleotides: 14. Germline CDR1 and CDR2: SEHNR and FQNEAQ (reference sequence). The CDR3 is 16 residues long. The chain joins TRBV7-9 to TRBJ2-7, with 7 bases fitting TRBD1. The sequence was collected from an adult with an advanced solid tumor such as melanoma, head and neck, liver or kidney cancer. This sample comprised CD4+ or CD8+ T cells sorted from blood, obtained in a trial of the OX40 agonist ivuxolimab. The CDR3 here is CASSHSSGTATYEQYF. The CDR3 bases are TGTGCCAGCAGCCATTCATCCGGGACAGCAACGTACGAGCAGTACTTC.